The rows below give T cell receptor beta chains drawn from one sample of a study of blood T cell repertoires in COVID-19. Profiled with immunoSEQ multiplex PCR; TCRdb holds only in-frame clones, not every one. The table shows over 65,000 clones, with over 85% occurring only once. The sequenced material came from peripheral blood. These receptors were obtained from a human donor in a cohort sampled during active COVID-19. Each CDR3 is given with its conserved first and last residue. A D gene is named only where the DNA matches it firmly. Part of the rows lack a size; the others show once, few, many or a class for expanded clones.

D gene,J gene,clone size,V gene,CDR3 length,CDR3 protein,CDR3 DNA
-,TRBJ2-7,-,TRBV9,15,CASSVAPGIRYEQYF,TGTGCCAGCAGCGTCGCCCCAGGGATCCGCTACGAGCAGTACTTC
-,TRBJ2-6,once,TRBV10-3,15,CAISESSSGANVLTF,TGTGCCATCAGTGAGTCCAGCTCTGGGGCCAACGTCCTGACTTTC
-,TRBJ2-2,-,TRBV29-1,12,CSVHRNTGELFF,TGCAGCGTCCACAGGAACACCGGGGAGCTGTTTTTT
-,TRBJ1-3,-,TRBV7-2,15,CASSPRASSGNTIYF,TGTGCCAGCAGCCCGCGGGCCAGCTCTGGAAACACCATATATTTT
-,TRBJ2-1,-,TRBV7-2,15,CASSLGWGVLNEQFF,TGTGCCAGCAGCTTAGGTTGGGGGGTGTTAAATGAGCAGTTCTTC
-,TRBJ1-4,once,TRBV28,14,CASSLIQGSEKLFF,TGTGCCAGCAGTTTAATCCAGGGGAGTGAAAAACTGTTTTTT
-,TRBJ2-7,-,TRBV7-3,15,CASSLQRASSYEQYF,TGTGCCAGCAGCTTACAGCGGGCCAGCTCCTACGAGCAGTACTTC
TRBD2,TRBJ2-3,-,TRBV6-2/TRBV6-3,14,CASSSGLATDTQYF,TGTGCCAGCAGTTCCGGACTAGCGACAGATACGCAGTATTTT
TRBD2,TRBJ2-3,-,TRBV28,18,CASSLTPPGRASRDTQYF,TGTGCCAGCAGTTTAACCCCCCCCGGGAGGGCCTCGCGCGATACGCAGTATTTT
-,TRBJ1-1,few,TRBV7-9,13,CASSSQGYTEAFF,TGTGCCAGCAGCTCACAGGGTTACACTGAAGCTTTCTTT
TRBD2,TRBJ2-1,-,TRBV7-8,16,CASSPQLAGLVNEQFF,TGTGCCAGCAGTCCTCAACTAGCGGGACTCGTTAATGAGCAGTTCTTC
TRBD2,TRBJ2-3,-,TRBV10-3,16,CAIRLREEIGTDTQYF,TGTGCCATTCGGTTGCGGGAGGAGATCGGCACAGATACGCAGTATTTT
-,TRBJ2-1,-,TRBV5-4,15,CASSAPGAPRNEQFF,TGTGCCAGCAGCGCGCCGGGAGCCCCGCGAAATGAGCAGTTCTTC
-,TRBJ2-1,-,TRBV24-1,15,CATSDPGKAYNEQFF,TGTGCCACCAGTGATCCCGGGAAAGCCTACAATGAGCAGTTCTTC
-,TRBJ2-2,-,TRBV2,16,CASRDPSDREGGELFF,TGTGCCAGCAGGGACCCCTCGGACAGGGAGGGCGGGGAGCTGTTTTTT
-,TRBJ1-1,-,TRBV30,13,CAWTRPSNTEAFF,TGTGCCTGGACCAGGCCAAGTAACACTGAAGCTTTCTTT
-,TRBJ2-7,-,TRBV10-3,13,CAISGDTTYEQYF,TGTGCCATCAGTGGGGACACAACCTACGAGCAGTACTTC
-,TRBJ1-3,-,TRBV27,16,CASSALPYSSGNTIYF,TGTGCCAGCAGCGCTTTGCCCTACAGCTCTGGAAACACCATATATTTT
-,TRBJ2-7,-,TRBV5-6,15,CASSAPGTGSYEQYF,TGTGCCAGCAGCGCACCCGGGACTGGCTCCTACGAGCAGTACTTC
TRBD2,TRBJ2-6,-,TRBV2,17,CASKLAGGPSGANVLTF,TGTGCCAGCAAACTAGCGGGAGGGCCCTCTGGGGCCAACGTCCTGACTTTC
TRBD1,TRBJ2-2,-,TRBV4-3,16,CASSQKTGANTGELFF,TGCGCCAGCAGCCAGAAGACAGGGGCAAACACCGGGGAGCTGTTTTTT
-,TRBJ2-3,-,TRBV19,14,CASSTGTSTDTQYF,TGTGCCAGTAGTACCGGGACTAGCACAGATACGCAGTATTTT
TRBD2,TRBJ2-3,-,TRBV7-6,15,CASSLGSGRTDTQYF,TGTGCCAGCAGCTTAGGTAGCGGGAGGACAGATACGCAGTATTTT
-,TRBJ2-3,-,TRBV4-1,16,CASSQMVLASTDTQYF,TGCGCCAGCAGCCAAATGGTGCTGGCTAGCACAGATACGCAGTATTTT
TRBD2,TRBJ2-3,-,TRBV27,15,CASSSTTSGRDTQYF,TGTGCCAGCAGTTCGACTACTAGCGGGAGGGATACGCAGTATTTT
TRBD2,TRBJ2-1,-,TRBV24-1,16,CATSDPGGRADNEQFF,TGTGCCACCAGTGATCCCGGCGGGAGGGCTGACAATGAGCAGTTCTTC
-,TRBJ1-3,-,TRBV28,8,CASTHSYF,TGTGCCAGCACCCATAGTTATTTT
-,TRBJ2-7,few,TRBV6-1,17,CASSGTYNPRGLYEQYF,TGTGCCAGCAGTGGAACGTACAACCCTAGGGGTCTCTACGAGCAGTACTTC
-,TRBJ2-1,-,TRBV7-3,15,CASSPDGSAYNEQFF,TGTGCCAGCAGTCCGGACGGGAGCGCCTACAATGAGCAGTTCTTC
TRBD1,TRBJ2-7,few,TRBV3-1/TRBV3-2,14,CASSLGDSAYEQYF,TGTGCCAGCAGCTTGGGGGACAGTGCCTACGAGCAGTACTTC
TRBD2,TRBJ2-7,-,TRBV6-5,14,CASSSGLAGGREYF,TGTGCCAGCAGCTCCGGACTAGCGGGAGGTAGGGAGTACTTC
TRBD2,TRBJ2-5,-,TRBV11-2,17,CASSLDRDSGSGETQYF,TGTGCCAGCAGCTTAGATCGGGATAGCGGGAGTGGAGAGACCCAGTACTTC
TRBD1,TRBJ2-1,-,TRBV19,14,CASSKLDRDDEQFF,TGTGCCAGTAGCAAGCTCGACAGGGACGATGAGCAGTTCTTC
-,TRBJ2-1,-,TRBV27,14,CASSLVWEYNEQFF,TGTGCCAGCAGTCTAGTTTGGGAGTACAATGAGCAGTTCTTC
-,TRBJ2-5,-,TRBV15,13,CATSSNSQETQYF,TGTGCCACCAGCAGTAACAGCCAAGAGACCCAGTACTTC
TRBD2,TRBJ2-3,-,TRBV23-1,17,CASSPRGDQGPRDTQYF,TGCGCCAGCAGTCCCCGGGGGGACCAGGGCCCGAGGGATACGCAGTATTTT
TRBD1,TRBJ2-1,-,TRBV7-9,16,CASSSGTGSSYNEQFF,TGTGCCAGCAGCTCCGGGACAGGGAGCTCCTACAATGAGCAGTTCTTC
TRBD1,TRBJ1-2,-,TRBV27,15,CASSFGQGAGYGYTF,TGTGCCAGCAGTTTCGGACAGGGGGCCGGTTATGGCTACACCTTC
TRBD1,TRBJ1-4,once,TRBV28,15,CASSGLGTGVEKLFF,TGTGCCAGCAGTGGCCTCGGGACAGGGGTGGAAAAACTGTTTTTT
-,TRBJ1-1,-,TRBV19,13,CASSRLTGSEAFF,TGTGCCAGTAGTAGGTTGACGGGGTCTGAAGCTTTCTTT
-,TRBJ2-4,-,TRBV7-2,16,CASSLARGSAKNIQYF,TGTGCCAGCAGCTTAGCCCGCGGAAGTGCCAAAAACATTCAGTACTTC
TRBD2,TRBJ2-1,-,TRBV9,13,CASSPGDYGEQFF,TGTGCCAGCAGCCCCGGGGACTACGGTGAGCAGTTCTTC
-,TRBJ2-1,-,TRBV7-9,14,CASSLGGIGDEQFF,TGTGCCAGCAGCTTAGGCGGGATCGGGGATGAGCAGTTCTTC
-,TRBJ2-3,few,TRBV29-1,13,CSVVGRSTDTQYF,TGCAGCGTTGTGGGGAGGAGCACAGATACGCAGTATTTT
-,TRBJ2-7,-,TRBV6-6,12,CATSTKTYEQYF,TGTGCCACCTCGACTAAAACCTACGAGCAGTACTTC
TRBD1,TRBJ1-1,-,TRBV7-9,14,CASSKDRGDTEAFF,TGTGCCAGCAGCAAAGACAGGGGGGACACTGAAGCTTTCTTT